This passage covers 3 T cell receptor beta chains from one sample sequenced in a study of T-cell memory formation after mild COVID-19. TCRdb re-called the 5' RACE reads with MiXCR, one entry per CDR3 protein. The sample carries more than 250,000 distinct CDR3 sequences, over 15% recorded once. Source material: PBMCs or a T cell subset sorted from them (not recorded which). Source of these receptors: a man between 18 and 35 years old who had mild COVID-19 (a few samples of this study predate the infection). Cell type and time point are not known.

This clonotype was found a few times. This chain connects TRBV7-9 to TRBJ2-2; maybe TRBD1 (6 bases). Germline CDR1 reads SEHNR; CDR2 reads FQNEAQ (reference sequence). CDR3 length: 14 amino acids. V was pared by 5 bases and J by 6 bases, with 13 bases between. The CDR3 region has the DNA TGTGCCAGCAGCCCCGACAGGTCGGCCGGGGAGCTGTTTTTT. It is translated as CASSPDRSAGELFF.

The CDR3 loop reads CAISSAMGGFGPDTQYF. The CDR3 bases are TGTGCCATCAGTTCCGCCATGGGAGGGTTTGGCCCAGATACGCAGTATTTT. The rearrangement uses TRBV10-3 and TRBJ2-3, with 7 bases fitting TRBD2. Trimming took 5 bases from V and 4 from J; bases not matched to a gene: 15. CDR1 and CDR2 from the germline V gene are ENHRY and SYGVKD. This CDR3 has 17 residues.

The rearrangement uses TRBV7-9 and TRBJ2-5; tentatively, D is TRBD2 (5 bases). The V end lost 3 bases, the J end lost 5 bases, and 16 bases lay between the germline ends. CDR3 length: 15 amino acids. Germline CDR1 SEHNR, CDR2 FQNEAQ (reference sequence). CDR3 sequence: CASSLGWPGEETQYF. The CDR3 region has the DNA TGTGCCAGCAGCTTGGGTTGGCCTGGGGAGGAGACCCAGTACTTC.